These T cell receptor beta chains were read from a single sample in a study of breast tumors, draining lymph nodes, adjacent tissues. TCRdb redid the calling of the multiplex PCR reads with MiXCR, one entry per CDR3 protein. Among under 150,000 distinct CDR3 sequences listed, around 22% were seen once. The specimen sequenced was axillary lymph node tissue. Every receptor here comes from a female donor with breast cancer. Some clones in this sample may be carry-over from other donors' samples. Each CDR3 is given with its conserved first and last residue. A D gene is named only where the DNA matches it firmly. Expanded clones are given a class, and other clones once, few, many or no size at all.

d_gene,v_gene,abundance,j_gene,CDR3aa,CDR3nt
NA,TRBV30,many,TRBJ2-3,CAWSEAGYTDTQYF,TGTGCCTGGAGTGAGGCAGGGTACACAGATACGCAGTATTTT
TRBD1,TRBV20-1,many,TRBJ2-5,CSARFTDRAQETQYF,TGCAGTGCTAGATTTACGGACAGGGCACAAGAGACCCAGTACTTC
NA,TRBV29-1,many,TRBJ1-2,CSVERGAGGYTF,TGCAGCGTTGAAAGGGGGGCGGGAGGCTACACCTTC
NA,TRBV28,few,TRBJ1-4,CASSLLGATNEKLFF,TGTGCCAGCAGTTTATTGGGGGCAACTAATGAAAAACTGTTTTTT
NA,TRBV11-2,many,TRBJ2-6,CASSWPRGGPINSGANVLTF,TGTGCCAGCAGCTGGCCCAGGGGAGGCCCGATTAACTCTGGGGCCAACGTCCTGACTTTC
NA,TRBV3-1,many,TRBJ2-1,CASSHLGYNEQFF,TGTGCCAGCAGCCACCTAGGATACAATGAGCAGTTCTTC
NA,TRBV9,many,TRBJ2-1,CASSVGGFAYNEQFF,TGTGCCAGCAGCGTAGGGGGGTTTGCCTACAATGAGCAGTTCTTC
NA,TRBV19,NA,TRBJ1-2,CASSSVARGYGYTF,TGTGCCAGTAGTTCGGTCGCCCGGGGCTATGGCTACACCTTC
NA,TRBV7-2,many,TRBJ2-7,CASSPAGAGPRGEQYF,TGTGCCAGCAGCCCCGCTGGCGCGGGTCCGCGTGGCGAGCAGTACTTC
TRBD2,TRBV20-1,many,TRBJ2-1,CSARDRASGSSYNEQFF,TGCAGTGCTAGAGATCGGGCTAGCGGTAGCTCCTACAATGAGCAGTTCTTC
TRBD1,TRBV14,many,TRBJ2-3,CASSRQGSDTQYF,TGTGCCAGCAGTCGACAGGGATCGGATACGCAGTATTTT
TRBD2,TRBV4-3,once,TRBJ2-1,CASSQERLAGVEQFF,TGCGCCAGCAGCCAAGAACGACTAGCGGGAGTCGAGCAGTTCTTC
NA,TRBV6-5,once,TRBJ2-2,CASSYSWGRPGEPFF,TGTGCCAGCAGTTACTCCTGGGGGCGGCCCGGGGAGCCGTTTTTT
NA,TRBV11-2,many,TRBJ2-7,CASRGSLAREQYF,TGTGCCAGCAGAGGAAGCTTGGCAAGGGAGCAGTACTTC
NA,TRBV5-5,many,TRBJ2-7,CASSLVPSLNLYEQYF,TGTGCCAGCAGCTTGGTCCCCTCTCTAAACTTATACGAGCAGTACTTC
TRBD2,TRBV20-1,many,TRBJ2-1,CSAPASGWARGRSYNEQFF,TGCAGTGCTCCAGCTAGCGGGTGGGCCCGGGGTAGGTCCTACAATGAGCAGTTCTTC
NA,TRBV20-1,many,TRBJ2-1,CSARDLLKDKHNEQFF,TGCAGTGCTAGAGATCTTTTGAAAGACAAACACAATGAGCAGTTCTTC
TRBD1,TRBV19,many,TRBJ2-7,CASSKGQGLYEQYF,TGTGCCAGTAGTAAGGGACAGGGGTTGTACGAGCAGTACTTC
NA,TRBV25-1,NA,TRBJ2-7,CATDTDYYEQYF,TGTGCCACCGACACGGATTATTACGAGCAGTACTTC
TRBD1,TRBV12-3/TRBV12-4,NA,TRBJ2-4,CASSEQGADKNIQYF,TGTGCCAGCAGTGAACAGGGGGCGGACAAAAACATTCAGTACTTC
NA,TRBV2,NA,TRBJ2-1,CASSEERVAARGGEQFF,TGTGCCAGCAGTGAAGAGCGGGTAGCGGCCAGGGGAGGGGAGCAGTTCTTC
TRBD2,TRBV19,NA,TRBJ2-5,CASSGPSGTGGTQYF,TGTGCCAGTAGTGGTCCTAGCGGGACTGGGGGGACCCAGTACTTC
NA,TRBV29-1,NA,TRBJ1-4,CSVENPRGPATNEKLFF,TGCAGCGTCGAGAACCCCAGGGGCCCCGCAACTAATGAAAAACTGTTTTTT
TRBD1,TRBV9,many,TRBJ2-3,CASSAQTGSLRTDTQYF,TGTGCCAGCAGCGCCCAGACAGGGAGCTTGCGCACAGATACGCAGTATTTT
NA,TRBV4-2,many,TRBJ2-7,CASSQERKSYEQYF,TGTGCCAGCAGCCAAGAGAGGAAGTCCTACGAGCAGTACTTC
NA,TRBV6-1,many,TRBJ1-6,CASSDLGRRDSPLHF,TGTGCCAGCAGTGACTTGGGCAGGAGGGATTCACCCCTCCACTTT
NA,TRBV9,many,TRBJ2-2,CASSVGQSLNTGELFF,TGTGCCAGCAGCGTAGGGCAGAGTCTAAACACCGGGGAGCTGTTTTTT
NA,TRBV4-1,NA,TRBJ2-3,CASSQGRARTQGPLPGLMDTQYF,TGCGCCAGCAGCCAAGGGCGGGCTAGGACCCAGGGACCCCTCCCGGGCCTAATGGATACGCAGTATTTT
NA,TRBV5-1,NA,TRBJ2-5,CASSLTGLGTQYF,TGCGCCAGCAGCCTAACAGGGTTAGGGACCCAGTACTTC
NA,TRBV20-1,many,TRBJ2-5,CSASPPERWETQYF,TGCAGTGCTAGTCCGCCGGAGAGGTGGGAGACCCAGTACTTC
NA,TRBV15,many,TRBJ2-1,CATSRRGPNEQFF,TGTGCCACCAGCAGGAGGGGTCCTAATGAGCAGTTCTTC
NA,TRBV11-3,many,TRBJ2-7,CASSLDQGTYEQYF,TGTGCCAGCAGCTTAGATCAGGGAACCTACGAGCAGTACTTC
TRBD2,TRBV15,many,TRBJ2-1,CATSRDRFGTSAYNEQFF,TGTGCCACCAGCAGAGATCGTTTTGGGACTAGCGCATACAATGAGCAGTTCTTC
TRBD1,TRBV28,many,TRBJ2-7,CASSFFDRGFYEQYF,TGTGCCAGCAGTTTCTTCGACAGGGGGTTCTACGAGCAGTACTTC
TRBD2,TRBV6-5,once,TRBJ2-7,CASRGTAGGDYEQYF,TGTGCCAGCAGGGGGACGGCGGGAGGGGACTACGAGCAGTACTTC
TRBD2,TRBV6-2/TRBV6-3,few,TRBJ2-1,CASSWTGLAVGGNEQFF,TGTGCCAGCAGTTGGACTGGACTAGCCGTAGGGGGTAATGAGCAGTTCTTC
NA,TRBV12-3/TRBV12-4,NA,TRBJ2-4,CASSPPRGLAKNIQYF,TGTGCCAGCAGTCCTCCAAGAGGTCTAGCCAAAAACATTCAGTACTTC
TRBD2,TRBV7-8,many,TRBJ2-5,CASSLYGTSGETQYF,TGTGCCAGCAGCTTATATGGGACTAGCGGGGAGACCCAGTACTTC
NA,TRBV25-1,many,TRBJ2-7,CASSDAGRSEQYF,TGTGCCAGCAGTGATGCGGGGAGGTCCGAGCAGTACTTC
TRBD1,TRBV5-5,many,TRBJ2-7,CASSRTGSSYEQYF,TGTGCCAGCAGCCGGACAGGTAGCTCCTACGAGCAGTACTTC
TRBD2,TRBV10-3,many,TRBJ2-2,CAISDPLADQTGELFF,TGTGCCATCAGTGACCCACTAGCGGATCAGACCGGGGAGCTGTTTTTT
NA,TRBV25-1,many,TRBJ2-1,CASSTPGQYNEQFF,TGTGCCAGCAGTACCCCAGGACAGTACAATGAGCAGTTCTTC
NA,TRBV6-1,many,TRBJ2-5,CASSAIQETQYF,TGTGCCAGCTCGGCTATCCAAGAGACCCAGTACTTC
TRBD2,TRBV28,many,TRBJ2-1,CASRGTSGRAGNEQFF,TGTGCCAGCAGGGGCACTAGCGGGAGGGCCGGTAATGAGCAGTTCTTC
TRBD2,TRBV15,many,TRBJ2-5,CATSRGGGYQETQYF,TGTGCCACCAGCAGAGGGGGAGGGTACCAAGAGACCCAGTACTTC